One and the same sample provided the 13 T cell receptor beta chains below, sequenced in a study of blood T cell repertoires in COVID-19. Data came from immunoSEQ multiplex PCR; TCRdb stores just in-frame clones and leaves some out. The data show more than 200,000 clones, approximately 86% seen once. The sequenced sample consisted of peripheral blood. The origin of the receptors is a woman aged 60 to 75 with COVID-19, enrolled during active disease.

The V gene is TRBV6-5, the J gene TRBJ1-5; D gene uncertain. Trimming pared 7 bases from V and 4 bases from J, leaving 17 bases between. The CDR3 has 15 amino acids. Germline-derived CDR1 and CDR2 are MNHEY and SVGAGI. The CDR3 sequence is CASKPEGVPNQPQHF. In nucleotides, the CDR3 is TGTGCCAGCAAACCCGAGGGAGTCCCTAATCAGCCCCAGCATTTT.

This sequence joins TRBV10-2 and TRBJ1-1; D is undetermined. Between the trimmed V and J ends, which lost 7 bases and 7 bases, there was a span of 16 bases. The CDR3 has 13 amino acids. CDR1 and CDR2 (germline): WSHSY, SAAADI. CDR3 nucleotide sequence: TGCGCCAGCATTGTGACTTCAGAGGGTGAAGCTTTCTTT. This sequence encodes CASIVTSEGEAFF.

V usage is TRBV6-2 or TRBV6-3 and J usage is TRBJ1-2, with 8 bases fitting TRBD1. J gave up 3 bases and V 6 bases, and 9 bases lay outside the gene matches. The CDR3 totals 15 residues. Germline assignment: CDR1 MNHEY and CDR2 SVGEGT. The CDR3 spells CASSRTGSLDYGYTF. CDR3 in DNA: TGTGCCAGCAGCCGGACAGGGTCATTAGACTATGGCTACACCTTC.

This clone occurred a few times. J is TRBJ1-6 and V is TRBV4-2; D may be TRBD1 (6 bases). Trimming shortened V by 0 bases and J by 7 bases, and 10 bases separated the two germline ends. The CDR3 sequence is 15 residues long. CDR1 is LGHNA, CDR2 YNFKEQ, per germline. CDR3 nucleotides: TGTGCCAGCAGCCAAGACACAGGGTGGAATTCACCCCTCCACTTT. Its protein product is CASSQDTGWNSPLHF.

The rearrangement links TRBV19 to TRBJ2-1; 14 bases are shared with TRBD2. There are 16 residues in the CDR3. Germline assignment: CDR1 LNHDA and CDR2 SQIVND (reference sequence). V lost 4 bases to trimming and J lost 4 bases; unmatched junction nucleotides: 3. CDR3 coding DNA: TGTGCCAGTAGTAGACTAGCGGGAGGGCTGTACAATGAGCAGTTCTTC. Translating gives CASSRLAGGLYNEQFF.

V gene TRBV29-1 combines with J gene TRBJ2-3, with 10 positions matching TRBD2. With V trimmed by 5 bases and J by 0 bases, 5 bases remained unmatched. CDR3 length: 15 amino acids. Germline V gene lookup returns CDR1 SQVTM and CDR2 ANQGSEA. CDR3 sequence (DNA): TGCAGCGTTTCAGGACTAGCGGAAAGCACAGATACGCAGTATTTT. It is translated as CSVSGLAESTDTQYF.

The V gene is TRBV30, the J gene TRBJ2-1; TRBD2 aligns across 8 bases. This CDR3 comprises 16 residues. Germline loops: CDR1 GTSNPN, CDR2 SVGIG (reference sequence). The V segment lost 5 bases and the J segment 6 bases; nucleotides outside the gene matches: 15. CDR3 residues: CAWGQAGVGGINEQFF. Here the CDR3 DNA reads TGTGCCTGGGGCCAAGCGGGAGTCGGCGGTATCAATGAGCAGTTCTTC.

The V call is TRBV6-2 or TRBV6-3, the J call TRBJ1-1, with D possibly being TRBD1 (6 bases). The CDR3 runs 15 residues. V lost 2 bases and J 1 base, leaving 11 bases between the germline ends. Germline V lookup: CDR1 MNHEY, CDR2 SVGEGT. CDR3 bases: TGTGCCAGCAGTTACCGCGGGGGGCGGAACACTGAAGCTTTCTTT. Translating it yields CASSYRGGRNTEAFF.

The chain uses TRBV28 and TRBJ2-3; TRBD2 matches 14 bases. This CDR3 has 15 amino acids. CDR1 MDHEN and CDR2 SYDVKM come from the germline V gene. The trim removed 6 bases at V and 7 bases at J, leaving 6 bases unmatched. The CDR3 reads CASRPTSGRGNTQYF. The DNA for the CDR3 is TGTGCCAGCAGACCGACTAGCGGGAGGGGAAATACGCAGTATTTT.

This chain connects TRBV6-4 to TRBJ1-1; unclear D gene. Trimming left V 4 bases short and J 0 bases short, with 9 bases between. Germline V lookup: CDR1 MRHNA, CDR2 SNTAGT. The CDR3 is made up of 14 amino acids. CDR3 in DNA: TGTGCCAGCAGTGCGACAATTCTGAACACTGAAGCTTTCTTT. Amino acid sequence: CASSATILNTEAFF.

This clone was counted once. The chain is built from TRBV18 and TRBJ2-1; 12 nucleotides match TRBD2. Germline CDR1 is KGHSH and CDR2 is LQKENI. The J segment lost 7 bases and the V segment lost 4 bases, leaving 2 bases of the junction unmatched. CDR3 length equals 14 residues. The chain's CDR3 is CASSRTSGMNEQFF. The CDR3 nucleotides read TGTGCCAGCTCACGGACTAGCGGGATGAATGAGCAGTTCTTC.

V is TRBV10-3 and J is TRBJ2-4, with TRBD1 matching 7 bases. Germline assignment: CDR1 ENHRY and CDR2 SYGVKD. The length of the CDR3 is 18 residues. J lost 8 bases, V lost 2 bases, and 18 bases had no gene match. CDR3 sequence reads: CAISEGFRGQGVVDIQYF. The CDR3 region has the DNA TGTGCCATCAGTGAGGGCTTCCGGGGCCAGGGGGTGGTAGACATTCAGTACTTC.

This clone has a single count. The CDR3 sequence is CASSLVGRSDIQYF. The DNA of the CDR3 is TGTGCCAGCAGCTTAGTCGGGAGGAGTGACATTCAGTACTTC. V is TRBV7-2 and J is TRBJ2-4; 7 positions match TRBD2. The CDR3 consists of 14 residues. The V gene's germline CDR1 is SGHTA and CDR2 FQGNSA. Trimming removed 1 base from V and 8 bases from J; junction bases left unmatched: 5.